The rows below give T cell receptor beta chains drawn from one sample of a study of blood T cell repertoires in COVID-19. Clones were read by immunoSEQ multiplex PCR, and TCRdb kept only the in-frame ones, dropping some. This sample has hundreds of thousands of clones, with roughly 88% found just once. Sequencing input: peripheral blood. These TCRs come from a woman between 40 and 55 years old who had recovered from COVID-19. Both conserved end residues are part of each CDR3. Each record gives: V gene, J gene, D gene, CDR3 protein, CDR3 DNA. The D gene is left open where the match is weak.

v_call: TRBV5-4; j_call: TRBJ2-7; d_call: NA; cdr3_aa: CASSLGQARYEQYF; cdr3_nt: TGTGCCAGCAGCTTGGGACAGGCGCGGTACGAGCAGTACTTC
v_call: TRBV18; j_call: TRBJ1-1; d_call: TRBD1; cdr3_aa: CASSPPGQGLPPLF; cdr3_nt: TGTGCCAGCTCACCCCCCGGACAGGGCTTACCCCCGCTCTTT
v_call: TRBV7-2; j_call: TRBJ2-5; d_call: NA; cdr3_aa: CASSPFQGTQETQYF; cdr3_nt: TGTGCCAGCAGCCCCTTTCAGGGGACCCAAGAGACCCAGTACTTC
v_call: TRBV19; j_call: TRBJ2-2; d_call: NA; cdr3_aa: CASTPAFRTGELFF; cdr3_nt: TGTGCCAGTACCCCTGCGTTCAGGACCGGGGAGCTGTTTTTT
v_call: TRBV7-2; j_call: TRBJ2-1; d_call: TRBD2; cdr3_aa: CASSFRVPTSGGNEQFF; cdr3_nt: TGTGCCAGCAGTTTTAGGGTTCCGACTAGCGGTGGGAATGAGCAGTTCTTC
v_call: TRBV6-2/TRBV6-3; j_call: TRBJ2-7; d_call: TRBD2; cdr3_aa: CASSYGLAGGPYEQYF; cdr3_nt: TGTGCCAGCAGTTACGGCCTAGCGGGAGGGCCCTACGAGCAGTACTTC
v_call: TRBV5-4; j_call: TRBJ2-3; d_call: TRBD2; cdr3_aa: CASSRGLGADTQYF; cdr3_nt: TGTGCCAGCAGCCGGGGACTAGGGGCGGATACGCAGTATTTT
v_call: TRBV10-3; j_call: TRBJ1-2; d_call: TRBD1; cdr3_aa: CAISASGQGEYGYTF; cdr3_nt: TGTGCCATCAGTGCGTCGGGGCAGGGGGAGTATGGCTACACCTTC
v_call: TRBV7-2; j_call: TRBJ2-1; d_call: NA; cdr3_aa: CASSLAGGTPQFF; cdr3_nt: TGTGCCAGCAGCTTGGCAGGGGGGACTCCGCAGTTCTTC
v_call: TRBV15; j_call: TRBJ1-1; d_call: NA; cdr3_aa: CATSRDVVEGRAFF; cdr3_nt: TGTGCCACCAGCAGAGATGTGGTGGAGGGTCGCGCTTTCTTT
v_call: TRBV6-5; j_call: TRBJ1-5; d_call: NA; cdr3_aa: CASSSDSLVRPQHF; cdr3_nt: TGTGCCAGCAGTTCGGACAGCCTAGTCAGGCCCCAGCATTTT